The 32 T cell receptor beta chains given below trace back to one sample, sequenced in a study of T cell responses to AZD1222 COVID-19 vaccine. Repertoires were generated with immunoSEQ multiplex PCR, while TCRdb's copy carries only in-frame clones and drops some. The sample lists 58,000 or so clones; roughly 84% were seen once. The material was peripheral blood, obtained on day 0 of AZD1222 vaccination. The receptor set was obtained from an adult in good health.

This chain connects TRBV19 to TRBJ2-1, with D perhaps TRBD2 (5 bases). Germline values: CDR1 LNHDA, CDR2 SQIVND (reference sequence). The CDR3 has 16 residues. Between the trimmed V and J ends, which lost 5 bases and 6 bases, there was a span of 20 bases. DNA for the CDR3: TGTGCCAGTAGTCCGCGGGCCAATTGGCGATCCAATGAGCAGTTCTTC. It yields the protein CASSPRANWRSNEQFF.

The chain employs TRBV2 and TRBJ2-7, with 10 positions matching TRBD2. There are 13 residues in the CDR3. Germline values: CDR1 SNHLY, CDR2 FYNNEI. V lost 5 bases, J lost 6 bases, and 4 bases stayed unmatched. The CDR3 loop is CASSFRTSGEQYF. CDR3 nucleotides: TGTGCCAGCAGTTTCCGGACTAGCGGCGAGCAGTACTTC. Variable domain in full (rest from reference TRBV2 and TRBJ2-7): EPEVTQTPSHQVTQMGQEVILRCVPISNHLYFYWYRQILGQKVEFLVSFYNNEISEKSEIFDDQFSVERPDGSNFTLKIRSTKLEDSAMYFCASSFRTSGEQYFGPGTRLTVT.

V gene TRBV19 combines with J gene TRBJ1-6, with no clear D. Germline assignment: CDR1 LNHDA and CDR2 SQIVND (reference sequence). Trimming stripped 0 bases from V and 7 bases from J, with 4 bases between. The CDR3 length is 13 residues. The CDR3 coding sequence is TGTGCCAGTAGTATAGATGTAAATTCACCCCTCCACTTT. Amino acid sequence: CASSIDVNSPLHF.

This clone was detected a few times. CDR3 nucleotide sequence: TGTGCCAGCACAGAAGTGAACTCTGGAAACACCATATATTTT. This codes for CASTEVNSGNTIYF. The J gene is TRBJ1-3, the V gene TRBV3-1 (or the pseudogene TRBV3-2); D is unclear. Trimming stripped 7 bases from V and 0 bases from J, with 10 bases between. Per germline, CDR1 LGHDT and CDR2 YNNKEL (reference sequence). The CDR3 totals 14 residues.

CDR3 region: CASSVDKGYNEQFF. Written as DNA, the CDR3 is TGTGCCAGCAGCGTAGATAAGGGATACAATGAGCAGTTCTTC. The gene calls are TRBV9 and TRBJ2-1; D is ambiguous. V was cut by 0 bases and J by 4 bases, with 8 bases left in between. This CDR3 has 14 residues. The V gene's germline CDR1 is SGDLS and CDR2 YYNGEE. Supplemented by reference TRBV9 and TRBJ2-1, the full variable domain reads DSGVTQTPKHLITATGQRVTLRCSPRSGDLSVYWYQQSLDQGLQFLIQYYNGEERAKGNILERFSAQQFPDLHSELNLSSLELGDSALYFCASSVDKGYNEQFFGPGTRLTVL.

This clone was counted only a few times. The chain joins TRBV14 to TRBJ2-3; D is undetermined. Germline CDR1 SGHDN, CDR2 FVKESK. The V end was cut by 3 bases, the J end by 2 bases, with 6 bases between. This CDR3 region has 13 residues. The CDR3 is CASSQGFTDTQYF. CDR3 coding DNA: TGTGCCAGCAGCCAGGGGTTCACAGATACGCAGTATTTT.

The chain has TRBV10-3 and TRBJ2-3; TRBD2 agrees at 14 bases. The length of the CDR3 is 16 residues. Germline CDR1 and CDR2: ENHRY and SYGVKD. The J segment lost 6 bases and the V segment lost 6 bases, leaving 8 bases of the junction unmatched. CDR3: CAISQGLAGAGDTQYF. As DNA, the CDR3 is TGTGCCATCAGCCAGGGACTAGCGGGGGCTGGGGATACGCAGTATTTT.

V gene TRBV28 combines with J gene TRBJ1-3; D call uncertain. The CDR3 spans 15 residues. V gave up 2 bases and J gave up 2 bases, with 10 bases separating them. Germline V gene data show CDR1 as MDHEN and CDR2 as SYDVKM. The CDR3 DNA is TGTGCCAGCAGTTTAGTACGGAGAACTGGAAACACCATATATTTT. The encoded protein is CASSLVRRTGNTIYF.

The chain employs TRBV29-1 and TRBJ1-2, with 8 bases aligning to TRBD1. The CDR3 is made up of 14 amino acids. V shed 3 bases and J 7 bases; nucleotides not matched to a gene: 10. Per the germline V gene, CDR1 is SQVTM and CDR2 is ANQGSEA. CDR3 nucleotides: TGCAGCGTTGACGGGATAACAGGGGGAGTTGGCTACACCTTC. It codes for CSVDGITGGVGYTF.

The V call is TRBV28, the J call TRBJ2-4; 9 bases fit TRBD1. Germline-derived CDR1 and CDR2 are MDHEN and SYDVKM. The ends lost 3 bases at V and 6 bases at J; junction bases unmatched: 3. The CDR3 covers 14 residues. The CDR3 here is CASSFSDRGNIQYF. The CDR3 DNA reads as TGTGCCAGCAGTTTCTCGGACAGGGGAAACATTCAGTACTTC.

V gene TRBV29-1 combines with J gene TRBJ1-1; unclear D gene. Trimming took off 6 bases at V and 1 base at J, with 12 bases between the two ends. CDR3 size: 13 residues. In germline, CDR1 is SQVTM, CDR2 ANQGSEA. CDR3: CSVDGEGNTEAFF. The DNA for the CDR3 is TGCAGCGTCGACGGGGAGGGGAACACTGAAGCTTTCTTT.

This sequence joins TRBV14 and TRBJ2-3, with 8 bases identical to TRBD2. Germline V gene sequence: CDR1 SGHDN, CDR2 FVKESK. The CDR3 is 14 residues long. V was clipped by 0 bases and J by 12 bases; unmatched bases: 8. This CDR3 reads CASSQELGSGVQYF. Here the CDR3 DNA reads TGTGCCAGCAGCCAAGAGTTAGGTAGCGGGGTACAGTATTTT.

The J gene is TRBJ1-6, the V gene TRBV14; D is undetermined. Per the germline V gene, CDR1 is SGHDN and CDR2 is FVKESK. This CDR3 is built from 13 residues. V lost 1 base to trimming and J lost 11 bases, with 9 bases between them. In nucleotides, the CDR3 is TGTGCCAGCAGCCAAGCTTTTGAGACACCCCTCCACTTT. Encoded protein: CASSQAFETPLHF. The full variable domain, with the rest looked up from reference TRBV14 and TRBJ1-6, is EAGVTQFPSHSVIEKGQTVTLRCDPISGHDNLYWYRRVMGKEIKFLLHFVKESKQDESGMPNNRFLAERTGGTYSTLKVQPAELEDSGVYFCASSQAFETPLHFGNGTRLTVT.

The gene calls are TRBV11-2 and TRBJ1-2; 7 bases align to TRBD1. The CDR3 extends over 14 amino acids. Germline V CDR1 and CDR2: SGHAT, FQNNGV. V dropped 5 bases and J dropped 4; count of bases not matched to a gene: 7. The CDR3 protein is CASSAVTGSYGYTF. The CDR3 DNA is TGTGCCAGCAGCGCCGTGACAGGGAGCTATGGCTACACCTTC.

The CDR3 coding sequence is TGTGCCAGCAGCTTAGGGGGGGCGGGTAATGAAAAACTGTTTTTT. Translation: CASSLGGAGNEKLFF. This chain uses TRBV7-2 with TRBJ1-4; D is possibly TRBD1 (6 bases). V lost 1 base and J 4 bases, leaving 10 bases between the germline ends. In germline, CDR1 is SGHTA, CDR2 FQGNSA. The CDR3 covers 15 residues.

The V call is TRBV11-2, the J call TRBJ2-2, with a possible D match to TRBD1 (6 bases). Trimming left V 5 bases short and J 6 bases short, with 10 bases between. Germline lookup yields CDR1 SGHAT and CDR2 FQNNGV. The CDR3 has 13 amino acids. CDR3 in DNA: TGTGCCAGCAGCGGGACACTTGCCGGGGAGCTGTTTTTT. Protein sequence: CASSGTLAGELFF. Supplemented by reference TRBV11-2 and TRBJ2-2, the full variable domain reads EAGVAQSPRYKIIEKRQSVAFWCNPISGHATLYWYQQILGQGPKLLIQFQNNGVVDDSQLPKDRFSAERLKGVDSTLKIQPAKLEDSAVYLCASSGTLAGELFFGEGSRLTVL.

The V and J genes are TRBV18 and TRBJ2-7; D is uncertain. The CDR3 consists of 13 residues. Per the germline V gene, CDR1 is KGHSH and CDR2 is LQKENI. Trimming left V 0 bases short and J 2 bases short, with 5 bases between. CDR3 residues: CASSPPETYEQYF. Here the CDR3 DNA reads TGTGCCAGCTCACCACCGGAAACCTACGAGCAGTACTTC.

This clone has more than one count but fewer than ten. J is TRBJ2-7 and V is TRBV6-5; 8 bases are shared with TRBD1. This CDR3 contains 14 residues. V was clipped by 6 bases and J by 3 bases; unmatched bases: 7. The germline V gene has CDR1 MNHEY and CDR2 SVGAGI. The chain's CDR3 is CASSYRGAVYEQYF. CDR3 in DNA: TGTGCCAGCAGCTACAGGGGGGCGGTCTACGAGCAGTACTTC.

The chain combines TRBV5-8 with TRBJ2-1, with 7 bases lining up with TRBD2. The CDR3 runs 15 residues. V was clipped by 10 bases and J by 5 bases; unmatched bases: 15. Germline-derived CDR1 and CDR2 are SGHTS and YDEGEE. The CDR3 DNA sequence: TGTGCCGGGAGCCCACTCGGGGGGAGCAACAATGAGCAGTTCTTC. Its translation: CAGSPLGGSNNEQFF. The whole variable domain, remainder taken from reference TRBV5-8 and TRBJ2-1, is EAGVTQSPTHLIKTRGQQATLRCSPISGHTSVYWYQQALGLGLQFLLWYDEGEERNRGNFPPRFSGRQFPNYSSELNVNALELEDSALYLCAGSPLGGSNNEQFFGPGTRLTVL.

The chain joins TRBV15 to TRBJ1-5; D is possibly TRBD1 (6 bases). The germline V and J ends were trimmed by 2 bases and 1 base, with 12 bases remaining between them. CDR3 size: 16 residues. CDR1 is LNHNV, CDR2 YYDKDF, per germline (reference sequence). The CDR3 sequence is CATSRRGALSNQPQHF. Written as DNA, the CDR3 is TGTGCCACCAGCAGACGGGGGGCCTTAAGCAATCAGCCCCAGCATTTT.

This clone was found once. This rearrangement joins TRBV7-6 to TRBJ1-4, with D tentatively TRBD1 (6 bases). Trimming took off 1 base at V and 10 bases at J, with 16 bases between the two ends. Germline V CDR1 and CDR2: SGHVS, FNYEAQ. This CDR3 has 15 residues. The CDR3 DNA sequence: TGTGCCAGCAGCTTAGGAGGGGTCAGGGGAGGAAAACTGTTTTTT. As protein: CASSLGGVRGGKLFF.

The chain uses TRBV6-5 and TRBJ1-1, with D perhaps TRBD1 (5 bases). The CDR3 totals 14 residues. The germline V and J ends were trimmed by 7 bases and 4 bases, with 16 bases remaining between them. Germline assignment: CDR1 MNHEY and CDR2 SVGAGI. The CDR3 loop reads CASTRWGEGTEAFF. Written as DNA, the CDR3 is TGTGCCAGCACCCGGTGGGGGGAGGGCACTGAAGCTTTCTTT.

This clone is a singleton in its sample. This chain connects TRBV5-1 to TRBJ2-7; 9 bases match TRBD1. V dropped 4 bases and J dropped 1; count of bases not matched to a gene: 6. This CDR3 has 15 residues. Per germline, CDR1 SGHRS and CDR2 YFSETQ. The CDR3 nucleotides are TGCGCCAGCAGCACCTGGACAGGGGAGTCCTACGAGCAGTACTTC. This gives the protein CASSTWTGESYEQYF.

CDR3 coding DNA: TGTGCCAGCAGTCCTGGCCGGAGTACTAATGAAAAACTGTTTTTT. Protein product: CASSPGRSTNEKLFF. The chain couples TRBV5-8 to TRBJ1-4; D is uncertain. The CDR3 contains 15 residues. Germline V gene lookup returns CDR1 SGHTS and CDR2 YDEGEE. The V and J ends lost 5 bases and 2 bases respectively, with 13 bases between them.

This clone was seen more than once but under ten times. The J gene is TRBJ2-3, the V gene TRBV5-1; either TRBD1 or TRBD2 may supply D (5 bases each). V was pared by 4 bases and J by 0 bases, with 12 bases between. This CDR3 has 15 residues. The germline V gene encodes CDR1 SGHRS and CDR2 YFSETQ. The CDR3 loop reads CASSPGATSTDTQYF. In DNA form, the CDR3 reads TGCGCCAGCAGCCCCGGGGCGACTAGCACAGATACGCAGTATTTT.

This sequence joins TRBV14 and TRBJ2-7, with D perhaps TRBD1 or TRBD2 (5 bases each). Deletions cut 7 bases from V and 0 bases from J, with 13 bases between. CDR1 is SGHDN, CDR2 FVKESK, per germline. There are 14 residues in the CDR3. The chain's CDR3 is CASNTGTGSYEQYF. The CDR3 DNA reads as TGTGCCAGCAACACCGGGACGGGCTCCTACGAGCAGTACTTC.

The genes are TRBV28 and TRBJ1-5; D is perhaps TRBD1 (5 bases). CDR1 and CDR2 (germline): MDHEN, SYDVKM. With 5 bases removed from V and 0 bases from J, the gap between germline ends came to 26 bases. The CDR3 length is 20 residues. The CDR3 sequence is CASSTFGVWGEKYSNQPQHF. The DNA for the CDR3 is TGTGCCAGCAGTACATTTGGGGTGTGGGGGGAAAAATATAGCAATCAGCCCCAGCATTTT.

This chain links TRBV6-2 or TRBV6-3 with TRBJ2-1; a possible D gene is TRBD2 (5 bases). Trimming removed 5 bases from V and 4 bases from J, with 6 bases in between. From germline, CDR1 is MNHEY and CDR2 SVGEGT. This CDR3 has 12 amino acids. This CDR3 reads CASSRGYNEQFF. In DNA, the CDR3 is TGTGCCAGCAGTAGAGGGTACAATGAGCAGTTCTTC.

This clone was seen only once. The chain has TRBV24-1 and TRBJ1-2; D uncertain. Germline CDR1 and CDR2: KGHDR and SFDVKD. V lost 3 bases, J lost 8 bases, and 9 bases lay in between. The CDR3 length is 12 residues. In DNA, the CDR3 is TGTGCCACCAGTGATCCGGGCGGGGGCTACACCTTC. Translating gives CATSDPGGGYTF.

The V call is TRBV2, the J call TRBJ1-6; the D is unclear. CDR1 is SNHLY and CDR2 is FYNNEI in the germline V gene. This CDR3 is built from 15 residues. The V end lost 1 base, the J end lost 2 bases, and 6 bases lay between the germline ends. This CDR3 reads CASSEGGTYNSPLHF. CDR3 sequence (DNA): TGTGCCAGCAGTGAAGGAGGGACCTATAATTCACCCCTCCACTTT. Full variable domain (missing parts from reference TRBV2 and TRBJ1-6): EPEVTQTPSHQVTQMGQEVILRCVPISNHLYFYWYRQILGQKVEFLVSFYNNEISEKSEIFDDQFSVERPDGSNFTLKIRSTKLEDSAMYFCASSEGGTYNSPLHFGNGTRLTVT.

J is TRBJ2-1 and V is TRBV28; D unresolved. Per germline, CDR1 MDHEN and CDR2 SYDVKM. V dropped 5 bases and J dropped 1 base, with 9 bases sitting between them. The CDR3 loop spans 14 amino acids. Here the CDR3 reads CASSPWPSYNEQFF. CDR3 nucleotides: TGTGCCAGCAGTCCTTGGCCTTCCTACAATGAGCAGTTCTTC.

The chain is built from TRBV10-2 and TRBJ2-3, with 7 nucleotides matching TRBD1. V trimming: 6 bases; J trimming: 6 bases; junction bases outside the gene matches: 6. Germline-derived CDR1 and CDR2 are WSHSY and SAAADI. This CDR3 has 13 residues. CDR3 bases: TGCGCCAGCAGGCCCCAGACAGGGGATACGCAGTATTTT. Its translation is CASRPQTGDTQYF.